The 15 T cell receptor beta chains below were found in one sample sequenced in a study of cytomegalovirus exposure and HLA in healthy donors. Primers for the PCR totalled 60 Vbeta and 13 Jbeta. Some clones are missing from TCRdb's copy, which holds only in-frame ones; the method was immunoSEQ multiplex PCR. The sample holds tens of thousands of clones, around three quarters seen once. Specimen: PBMCs. The origin of the receptors is a middle-aged man in good health and CMV-seronegative.

The rearrangement joins TRBV6-6 to TRBJ1-3, with 7 bases that match TRBD1. Germline CDR1 MNHNY, CDR2 SVGAGI (reference sequence). There are 14 residues in the CDR3. V was pared by 5 bases and J by 4 bases, with 5 bases of the junction left unmatched. The chain's CDR3 is CASSRQGEGNTIYF. Here the CDR3 DNA reads TGTGCCAGCAGTAGACAGGGTGAAGGAAACACCATATATTTT.

CDR3 amino acids: CASSQELASYNEQFF. The CDR3 DNA is TGTGCCAGCAGCCAAGAATTAGCCTCCTACAATGAGCAGTTCTTC. The chain has TRBV4-2 and TRBJ2-1, with D hard to call. The length of the CDR3 is 15 residues. V dropped 0 bases and J dropped 0 bases, with 6 bases sitting between them. Germline loops: CDR1 LGHNA, CDR2 YNFKEQ.

The chain employs TRBV28 and TRBJ2-7, with 8 bases identical to TRBD1. Germline values: CDR1 MDHEN, CDR2 SYDVKM. The CDR3 runs 12 residues. Germline trimming cut 6 bases from V and 5 bases from J; bases unmatched to any gene: 3. In nucleotides, the CDR3 is TGTGCCAGCAGGCGGGACAGGCACGAGCAGTACTTC. Translating it yields CASRRDRHEQYF.

This chain joins TRBV13 and TRBJ2-7; 9 nucleotides align to TRBD1. J gave up 2 bases and V 6 bases, and 5 bases lay outside the gene matches. Per the germline V gene, CDR1 is PRHDT and CDR2 is FYEKMQ (reference sequence). This CDR3 contains 14 residues. DNA for the CDR3: TGTGCCAGCAGGACCGGGACAGGGCCCTACGAGCAGTACTTC. This sequence encodes CASRTGTGPYEQYF. Looking up the rest from reference TRBV13 and TRBJ2-7 gives the full variable domain: AAGVIQSPRHLIKEKRETATLKCYPIPRHDTVYWYQQGPGQDPQFLISFYEKMQSDKGSIPDRFSAQQFSDYHSELNMSSLELGDSALYFCASRTGTGPYEQYFGPGTRLTVT.

The V gene is TRBV7-2, the J gene TRBJ2-5; TRBD1 matches at 11 bases. CDR1 and CDR2 (germline): SGHTA, FQGNSA. V was clipped by 5 bases and J by 4 bases; unmatched bases: 9. The CDR3 is 16 residues long. The CDR3 here is CASSTDRGRLRETQYF. CDR3 in DNA: TGTGCCAGCAGCACGGACAGGGGGCGTCTTCGAGAGACCCAGTACTTC.

V gene TRBV5-4 combines with J gene TRBJ1-2; 8 nucleotides agree with TRBD1. The CDR3 length is 15 residues. In germline, CDR1 is SGHNT, CDR2 YYREEE (reference sequence). V dropped 2 bases and J dropped 3; count of bases not matched to a gene: 6. The chain's CDR3 is CASSLKDREYYGYTF. The CDR3 DNA reads as TGTGCCAGCAGCTTAAAGGACAGGGAATACTATGGCTACACCTTC.

The rearrangement links TRBV5-1 to TRBJ1-1; 12 nucleotides align to TRBD1. This CDR3 contains 16 residues. Germline loops: CDR1 SGHRS, CDR2 YFSETQ. After removal of 4 bases from V and 3 bases from J, the junction contained 7 bases not matched to a gene. CDR3 bases: TGCGCCAGCAGCGACCGGGACAGGGGGCCTCACACTGAAGCTTTCTTT. As protein: CASSDRDRGPHTEAFF. Variable domain in full (rest from reference TRBV5-1 and TRBJ1-1): KAGVTQTPRYLIKTRGQQVTLSCSPISGHRSVSWYQQTPGQGLQFLFEYFSETQRNKGNFPGRFSGRQFSNSRSEMNVSTLELGDSALYLCASSDRDRGPHTEAFFGQGTRLTVV.

V is TRBV30 and J is TRBJ2-7; 9 bases are a match to TRBD2. CDR1 GTSNPN and CDR2 SVGIG come from the germline V gene (reference sequence). The J segment lost 4 bases and the V segment lost 0 bases, leaving 7 bases of the junction unmatched. This CDR3 is built from 15 residues. DNA for the CDR3: TGTGCCTGGAGTGTACAGGATACTAGCGGGTACGAGCAGTACTTC. It specifies CAWSVQDTSGYEQYF. The variable domain in full, completed from reference TRBV30 and TRBJ2-7, reads SQTIHQWPATLVQPVGSPLSLECTVEGTSNPNLYWYRQAAGRGLQLLFYSVGIGQISSEVPQNLSASRPQDRQFILSSKKLLLSDSGFYLCAWSVQDTSGYEQYFGPGTRLTVT.

The chain employs TRBV18 and TRBJ1-3; D is undetermined. Germline CDR1 reads KGHSH; CDR2 reads LQKENI. The CDR3 contains 14 residues. V gave up 2 bases and J gave up 4 bases, with 9 bases separating them. CDR3 sequence (DNA): TGTGCCAGCTCACCAGCAGGCGTAGGAAACACCATATATTTT. Translating gives CASSPAGVGNTIYF.

V is TRBV7-2 and J is TRBJ2-2, with 8 nucleotides matching TRBD2. Germline CDR1 and CDR2: SGHTA and FQGNSA. The CDR3 has 16 amino acids. V lost 2 bases to trimming and J lost 0 bases; unmatched junction nucleotides: 2. In nucleotides, the CDR3 is TGTGCCAGCAGCTTAAATAGCGGGGCGAACACCGGGGAGCTGTTTTTT. Translating gives CASSLNSGANTGELFF.

The CDR3 here is CASSSRGSGELFF. DNA for the CDR3: TGTGCCAGCAGCTCCAGGGGAAGCGGGGAGCTGTTTTTT. The chain recombines TRBV13 with TRBJ2-2; D is perhaps TRBD1 (6 bases). Deletions cut 4 bases from V and 7 bases from J, with 10 bases between. Germline-derived CDR1 and CDR2 are PRHDT and FYEKMQ (reference sequence). The CDR3 is 13 residues long.

This chain connects TRBV5-4 to TRBJ2-6, with 9 bases fitting TRBD2. Germline CDR1 is SGHNT and CDR2 is YYREEE (reference sequence). After removal of 4 bases from V and 0 bases from J, the junction contained 8 bases not matched to a gene. The CDR3 consists of 18 residues. The CDR3 region is CASSGRLAAGSGANVLTF. The CDR3 coding sequence is TGTGCCAGCAGCGGAAGACTAGCGGCTGGCTCTGGGGCCAACGTCCTGACTTTC.

This chain uses TRBV5-5 with TRBJ1-1; 9 bases match TRBD1. The CDR3 covers 13 residues. The germline gives CDR1 SGHKS, CDR2 YYEKEE (reference sequence). V lost 4 bases and J lost 5; bases outside the gene matches: 3. CDR3 sequence (DNA): TGTGCCAGCAGCAATGGACAGGGGACTGAAGCTTTCTTT. Protein: CASSNGQGTEAFF.

This clone was recorded only once. The DNA of the CDR3 is TGTGCCAGCAGTGCGCTAGCGGCAACCTACGAGCAGTACTTC. Its protein product is CASSALAATYEQYF. The chain carries TRBV2 and TRBJ2-7, with 7 bases identical to TRBD2. Germline V gene data show CDR1 as SNHLY and CDR2 as FYNNEI. Losses at the gene ends were 4 bases for V and 2 bases for J; bases not matched to a gene: 5. The CDR3 length is 14 residues.

The genes are TRBV10-3 and TRBJ2-3, with a possible D match to TRBD2 (6 bases). Germline V gene sequence: CDR1 ENHRY, CDR2 SYGVKD. V shed 11 bases and J shed 0 bases, with 18 bases lying between them. There are 15 residues in the CDR3. This CDR3 is CAALASGASTDTQYF. CDR3 bases: TGTGCCGCCCTAGCGAGCGGAGCCAGCACAGATACGCAGTATTTT.